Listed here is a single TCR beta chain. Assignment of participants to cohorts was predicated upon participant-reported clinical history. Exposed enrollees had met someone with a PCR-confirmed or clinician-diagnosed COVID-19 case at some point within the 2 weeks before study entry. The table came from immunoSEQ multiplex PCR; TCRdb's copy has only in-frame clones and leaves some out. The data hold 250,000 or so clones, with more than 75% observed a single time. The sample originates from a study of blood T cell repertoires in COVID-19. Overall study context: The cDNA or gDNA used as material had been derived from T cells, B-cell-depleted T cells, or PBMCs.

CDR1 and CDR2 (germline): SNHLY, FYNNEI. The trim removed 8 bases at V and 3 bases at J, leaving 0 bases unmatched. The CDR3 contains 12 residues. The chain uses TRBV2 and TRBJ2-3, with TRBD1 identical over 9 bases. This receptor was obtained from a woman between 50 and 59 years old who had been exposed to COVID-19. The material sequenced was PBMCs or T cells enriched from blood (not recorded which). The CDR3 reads CASGTGTDTQYF. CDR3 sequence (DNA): TGTGCCAGCGGGACAGGGACAGATACGCAGTATTTT.